The 13 T cell receptor beta chains listed next were all sequenced from one sample in a study of tumor-infiltrating lymphocytes in primary liver carcinoma (dated by TCRdb to 2015 to 2018). Sequencing used an Illumina HiSeq 2500. Starting from about 500 ng total RNA, TCRbeta-specific cDNA was produced by reverse transcription with a constant-region primer and ProtoScript II reverse transcriptase. Three nested multiplex PCR rounds, following a slightly modified ARM-PCR procedure, were used to build the TCRbeta libraries. Each of the first two PCR rounds ran for nine to ten cycles and used multiplex TRBV1-TRBV30 forward primers together with a Cbeta reverse primer. TCRdb reworked the public reads: Q25 trimming with fastp, MiXCR clone assembly, productive beta chains retained. Under each unique CDR3 protein, matching rows form one entry showing the most common genes and DNA. This sample gives 80,000 or so distinct CDR3 sequences in total; roughly two thirds of them show up just once. The top ten hold roughly an eighth of the sample.

Without any cell sorting, total RNA and DNA were co-extracted from 20-30 mg of bulk tissue using the AllPrep DNA/RNA mini kit. Sequencing was done on a sample of liver tumor tissue from sampling region 4. The cell subset or site label corresponds to: tumor region T4, right-lateral pole. These receptors all come from an older woman with primary liver carcinoma and hepatitis B virus infection.

Comments on this clonotype: No conserved phenylalanine or tryptophan ends this CDR3, so it is likely a read error. This chain joins TRBV6-6 and TRBJ1-2; D may be TRBD1 (6 bases). The CDR3 covers 14 residues. CDR1 is MNHNY and CDR2 is SVGAGI in the germline V gene (reference sequence). CDR3 region: CTSSFPGRGGGYTS. The CDR3 DNA follows: TGTACCAGCAGTTTCCCCGGCAGGGGAGGTGGCTACACCTCC.

This clonotype was observed many times. The chain recombines TRBV6-5 with TRBJ1-2; possibly TRBD1 for D (6 bases). The V end was cut by 0 bases, the J end by 7 bases, with 18 bases between. Germline CDR1 MNHEY, CDR2 SVGAGI. The CDR3 consists of 16 residues. CDR3 sequence (DNA): TGTGCCAGCAGTTACTCTGCAGGGGTGGCGAGGAGTGGCTACACCTTC. This gives the protein CASSYSAGVARSGYTF.

A note on this clonotype: This CDR3 is missing its conserved last phenylalanine or tryptophan, likely due to a read error. This chain links TRBV11-2 with TRBJ2-5, with TRBD1 as a possible D gene (6 bases). Per germline, CDR1 SGHAT and CDR2 FQNNGV. The CDR3 covers 16 residues. The DNA of the CDR3 is TGTGCCAGCAGCTCCACCGGGACAAGGCACAGGGAGACACAGTACTCC. As protein: CASSSTGTRHRETQYS.

A remark on this clonotype: The junction shows a germline mismatch at one end, possibly a read error. The rearrangement uses TRBV6-2 or TRBV6-3 and TRBJ2-6, with D hard to call. The germline CDR1 and CDR2 sequences are MNHEY and SVGEGT. This CDR3 is 16 amino acids long. The CDR3 sequence: CARSYLGDSGANVLTF. The DNA for the CDR3 is TGTGCCAGAAGTTACCTCGGAGACTCTGGGGCCAACGTCCTGACTTTC.

Comments on this clonotype: This likely comes from a read error, as the CDR3 has no conserved phenylalanine or tryptophan at its end. The rearrangement uses TRBV29-1 and TRBJ2-1; D is possibly TRBD2 (5 bases). Germline V gives CDR1 SQVTM, CDR2 ANQGSEA. V dropped 4 bases and J dropped 3 bases, with 13 bases sitting between them. CDR3 size: 14 residues. This chain's CDR3 is CSVGGGSFYNEQFL. Written as DNA, the CDR3 is TGCAGCGTTGGCGGAGGTAGCTTCTACAATGAGCAGTTCTTA.

This clonotype has ten or more counts. The gene calls are TRBV28 and TRBJ2-7; the match to TRBD2 covers 7 bases. J gave up 0 bases and V 6 bases, and 8 bases lay outside the gene matches. CDR3 length equals 15 residues. CDR1 is MDHEN, CDR2 SYDVKM, per germline. CDR3: CASSLKAGPSYEQYF. The DNA of the CDR3 is TGTGCCAGCAGCCTCAAAGCGGGACCCTCCTACGAGCAGTACTTC.

The CDR3 nucleotides are TGTGCCAACAGGAGGACTGGGGCCCACAATGAGCAGTTCTTC. This translates into CANRRTGAHNEQFF. The chain has TRBV28 and TRBJ2-1, with D possibly being TRBD1 or TRBD2 (5 bases each). The V and J ends lost 10 bases and 5 bases respectively, with 18 bases between them. Per the germline V gene, CDR1 is MDHEN and CDR2 is SYDVKM. This CDR3 has 14 amino acids.

V and J are TRBV29-1 and TRBJ2-7; D is possibly TRBD1 or TRBD2 (5 bases each). CDR1 is SQVTM, CDR2 ANQGSEA, per germline. This CDR3 has 13 amino acids. The V end was cut by 5 bases, the J end by 7 bases, with 18 bases between. This CDR3 reads CSVTGAGSEEQYF. CDR3 bases: TGCAGCGTTACCGGGGCAGGATCTGAAGAGCAGTACTTC.

On this clonotype: This CDR3 fails to terminate in the conserved phenylalanine or tryptophan, so it likely reflects a read error. The chain couples TRBV6-1 to TRBJ2-1, with 7 bases that match TRBD2. In germline, CDR1 is MNHNS, CDR2 SASEGT. CDR3 length: 20 amino acids. For the CDR3, the DNA is TGTGTCAGCAGCCTCCGGACCAGCGGGACGAAACTCGCCTCCTACAATGAGCAGTTCTCC. Amino acid sequence: CVSSLRTSGTKLASYNEQFS.

As to this clonotype: Mismatch with germline at one junction end may stem from a read error. The chain couples TRBV2 to TRBJ2-3, with D perhaps TRBD1 (5 bases). CDR1 SNHLY and CDR2 FYNNEI come from the germline V gene. This CDR3 spans 15 amino acids. CDR3 bases: TGTGCCAGCGGTTCGCAGGGTTTGAACGCAGATACGCAATATTTT. This sequence encodes CASGSQGLNADTQYF.

A remark on this clonotype: A clone one base away is much larger, so this may be a read error. This chain's CDR3 is CASSLGQGESTF. The CDR3 DNA sequence: TGTGCCAGCAGCCTGGGACAGGGTGAGTCCACCTTC. The chain couples TRBV7-8 to TRBJ1-2, with 9 bases identical to TRBD1. The CDR3 loop spans 12 amino acids. V was clipped by 5 bases and J by 13 bases; unmatched bases: 8. Germline CDR1 is SGHVS and CDR2 is FQNEAQ.

The J gene is TRBJ1-1, the V gene TRBV12-3 or TRBV12-4, with D possibly matching TRBD1 (6 bases). The CDR3 contains 13 residues. Trimming took 8 bases from V and 6 from J, leaving 16 bases between them. The CDR3 DNA reads as TGTGCCAGCGTTATGGGGGCGGGAGCTGAAGCTTTCTTT. Protein sequence: CASVMGAGAEAFF.

Many counts were recorded for this clonotype. The V and J genes are TRBV28 and TRBJ2-5, with D uncertain. Germline V CDR1 and CDR2: MDHEN, SYDVKM. Trimming removed 6 bases at V and 5 bases at J, with 7 bases between. This CDR3 comprises 11 residues. The CDR3 DNA follows: TGTGCCAGCAGAGGGTTTGAGACCCAGTACTTC. Its translation: CASRGFETQYF.